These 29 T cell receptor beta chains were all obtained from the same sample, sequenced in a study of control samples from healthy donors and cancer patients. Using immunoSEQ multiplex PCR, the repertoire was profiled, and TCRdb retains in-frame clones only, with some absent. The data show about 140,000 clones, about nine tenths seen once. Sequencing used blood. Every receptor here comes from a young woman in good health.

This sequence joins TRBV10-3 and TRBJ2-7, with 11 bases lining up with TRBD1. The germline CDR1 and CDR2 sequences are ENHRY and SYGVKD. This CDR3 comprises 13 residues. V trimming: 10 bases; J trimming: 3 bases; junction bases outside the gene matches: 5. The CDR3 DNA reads TGTGCCAGCGGGACAGGGGGGGACTACGAGCAGTACTTC. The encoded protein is CASGTGGDYEQYF.

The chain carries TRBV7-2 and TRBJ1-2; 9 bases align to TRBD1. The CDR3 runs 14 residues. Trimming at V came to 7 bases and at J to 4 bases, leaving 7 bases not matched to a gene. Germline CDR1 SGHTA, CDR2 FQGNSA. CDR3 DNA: TGTGCCAGCACCTTGGTGGGACAGGGCTATGGCTACACCTTC. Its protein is CASTLVGQGYGYTF.

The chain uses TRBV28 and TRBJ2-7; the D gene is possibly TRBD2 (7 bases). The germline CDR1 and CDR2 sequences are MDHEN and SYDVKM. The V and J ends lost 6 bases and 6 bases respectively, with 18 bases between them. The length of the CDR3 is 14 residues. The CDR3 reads CASSSPPGEGEQYF. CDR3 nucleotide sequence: TGTGCCAGCAGCTCCCCGCCAGGGGAGGGCGAGCAGTACTTC.

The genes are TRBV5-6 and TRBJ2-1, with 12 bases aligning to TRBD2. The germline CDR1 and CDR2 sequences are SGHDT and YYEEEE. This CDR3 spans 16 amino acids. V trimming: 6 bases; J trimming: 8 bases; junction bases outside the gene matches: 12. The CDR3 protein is CASTGTSGRLGYEQFF. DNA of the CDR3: TGTGCCAGCACCGGAACTAGCGGGAGGTTAGGCTATGAGCAGTTCTTC. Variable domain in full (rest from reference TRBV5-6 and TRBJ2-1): DAGVTQSPTHLIKTRGQQVTLRCSPKSGHDTVSWYQQALGQGPQFIFQYYEEEERQRGNFPDRFSGHQFPNYSSELNVNALLLGDSALYLCASTGTSGRLGYEQFFGPGTRLTVL.

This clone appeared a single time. The CDR3 reads CASSLATGITNTEAFF. The CDR3 coding sequence is TGTGCCAGCAGTTTGGCGACAGGGATAACGAACACTGAAGCTTTCTTT. The genes are TRBV28 and TRBJ1-1, with 7 bases aligning to TRBD1. The germline CDR1 and CDR2 sequences are MDHEN and SYDVKM. The CDR3 length is 16 residues. J gave up 1 base and V 3 bases, and 8 bases lay outside the gene matches.

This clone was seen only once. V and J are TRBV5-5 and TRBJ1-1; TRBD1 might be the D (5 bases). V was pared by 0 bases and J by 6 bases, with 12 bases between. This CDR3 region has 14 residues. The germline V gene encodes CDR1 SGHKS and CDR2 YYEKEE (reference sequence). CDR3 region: CASSLEGRGAEAFF. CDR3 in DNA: TGTGCCAGCAGCTTGGAGGGTCGGGGGGCTGAAGCTTTCTTT.

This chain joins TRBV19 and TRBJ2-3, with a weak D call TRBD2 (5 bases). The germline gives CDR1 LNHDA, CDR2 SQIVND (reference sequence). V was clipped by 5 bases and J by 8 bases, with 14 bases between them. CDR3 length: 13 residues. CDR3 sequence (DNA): TGTGCCAGTAGTGTTCAGACCCGGGGTACGCAGTATTTT. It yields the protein CASSVQTRGTQYF.

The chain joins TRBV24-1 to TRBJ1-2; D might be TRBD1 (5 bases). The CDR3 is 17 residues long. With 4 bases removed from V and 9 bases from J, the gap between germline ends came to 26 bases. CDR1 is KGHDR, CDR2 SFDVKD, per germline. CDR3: CATSDQPWPGGGLCYTF. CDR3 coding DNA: TGTGCCACCAGTGACCAACCTTGGCCGGGCGGGGGATTATGCTACACCTTC.

For the CDR3, the DNA is TGTGCCTTGGGGAGGGGGCCGGAATCTGAAGCTTTCTTT. Amino acid sequence: CALGRGPESEAFF. The J gene is TRBJ1-1, the V gene TRBV30, with 7 bases matching TRBD1. Germline trimming cut 7 bases from V and 6 bases from J; bases unmatched to any gene: 11. Germline V gene lookup returns CDR1 GTSNPN and CDR2 SVGIG (reference sequence). The CDR3 has 13 residues.

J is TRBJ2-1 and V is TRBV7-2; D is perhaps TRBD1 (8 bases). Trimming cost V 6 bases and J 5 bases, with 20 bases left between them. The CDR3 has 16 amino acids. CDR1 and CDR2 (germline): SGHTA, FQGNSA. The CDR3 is CASRQGAGAYDNEQFF. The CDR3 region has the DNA TGTGCCAGCAGGCAGGGGGCGGGGGCCTACGACAATGAGCAGTTCTTC.

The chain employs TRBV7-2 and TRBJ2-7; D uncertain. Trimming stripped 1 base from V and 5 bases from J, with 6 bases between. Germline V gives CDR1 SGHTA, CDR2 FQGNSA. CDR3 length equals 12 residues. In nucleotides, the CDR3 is TGTGCCAGCAGCTTAGGAAGGGACGAGCAGTACTTC. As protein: CASSLGRDEQYF.

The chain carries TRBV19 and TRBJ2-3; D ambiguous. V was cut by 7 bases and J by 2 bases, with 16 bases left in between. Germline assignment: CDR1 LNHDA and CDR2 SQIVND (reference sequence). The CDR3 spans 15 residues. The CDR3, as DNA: TGTGCCAGTAAGGGCACCCTGAAATCCACAGATACGCAGTATTTT. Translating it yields CASKGTLKSTDTQYF.

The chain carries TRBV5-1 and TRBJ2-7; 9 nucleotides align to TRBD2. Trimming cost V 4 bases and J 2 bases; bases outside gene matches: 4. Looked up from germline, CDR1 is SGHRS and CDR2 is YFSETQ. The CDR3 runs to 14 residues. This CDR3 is CASSGGRGPYEQYF. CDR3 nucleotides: TGCGCCAGCAGCGGCGGGAGGGGGCCCTACGAGCAGTACTTC.

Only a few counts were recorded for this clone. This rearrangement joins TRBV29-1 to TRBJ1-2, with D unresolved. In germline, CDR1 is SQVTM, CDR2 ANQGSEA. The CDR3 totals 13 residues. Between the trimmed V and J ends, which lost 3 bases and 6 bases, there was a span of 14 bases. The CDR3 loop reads CSVDETSGNGYTF. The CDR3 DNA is TGCAGCGTTGACGAAACCTCTGGCAATGGCTACACCTTC. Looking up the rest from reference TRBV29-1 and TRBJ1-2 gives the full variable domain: SAVISQKPSRDICQRGTSLTIQCQVDSQVTMMFWYRQQPGQSLTLIATANQGSEATYESGFVIDKFPISRPNLTFSTLTVSNMSPEDSSIYLCSVDETSGNGYTFGSGTRLTVV.

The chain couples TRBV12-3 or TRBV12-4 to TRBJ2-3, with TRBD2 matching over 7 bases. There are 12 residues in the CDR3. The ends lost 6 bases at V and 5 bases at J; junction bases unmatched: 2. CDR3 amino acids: CASRRGEDTQYF. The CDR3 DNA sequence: TGTGCCAGCAGACGGGGGGAAGATACGCAGTATTTT.

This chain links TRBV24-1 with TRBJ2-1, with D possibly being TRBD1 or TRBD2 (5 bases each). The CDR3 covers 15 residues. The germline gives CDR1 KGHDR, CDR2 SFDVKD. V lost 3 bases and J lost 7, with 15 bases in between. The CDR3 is CATSDPGPTSNEQFF. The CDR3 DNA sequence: TGTGCCACCAGTGATCCGGGACCTACCTCAAATGAGCAGTTCTTC.

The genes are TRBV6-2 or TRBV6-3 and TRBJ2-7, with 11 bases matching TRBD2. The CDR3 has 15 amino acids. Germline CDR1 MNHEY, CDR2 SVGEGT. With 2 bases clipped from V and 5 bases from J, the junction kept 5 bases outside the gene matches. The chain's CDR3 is CASSYTSGSYNEQYF. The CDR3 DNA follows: TGTGCCAGCAGTTACACTAGCGGGAGTTACAACGAGCAGTACTTC.

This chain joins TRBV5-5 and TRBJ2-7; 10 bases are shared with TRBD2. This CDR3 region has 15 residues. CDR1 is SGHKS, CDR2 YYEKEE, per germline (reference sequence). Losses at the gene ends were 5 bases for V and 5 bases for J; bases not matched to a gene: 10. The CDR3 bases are TGTGCCAGCAGGGATGGACTAGCGGTTTTGCACGAGCAGTACTTC. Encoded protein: CASRDGLAVLHEQYF.

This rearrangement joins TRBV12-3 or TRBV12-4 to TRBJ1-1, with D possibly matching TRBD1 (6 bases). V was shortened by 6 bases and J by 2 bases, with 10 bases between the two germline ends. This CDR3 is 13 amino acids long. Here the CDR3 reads CASSPRGNTEAFF. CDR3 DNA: TGTGCCAGCAGCCCCAGGGGAAACACTGAAGCTTTCTTT.

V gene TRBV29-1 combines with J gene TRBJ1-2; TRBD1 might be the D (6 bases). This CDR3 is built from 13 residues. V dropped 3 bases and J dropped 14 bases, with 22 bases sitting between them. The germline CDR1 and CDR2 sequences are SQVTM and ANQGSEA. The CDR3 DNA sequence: TGCAGCGTTGAGACGACGATTATGGGGGCAGGGACCTTC. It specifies CSVETTIMGAGTF.

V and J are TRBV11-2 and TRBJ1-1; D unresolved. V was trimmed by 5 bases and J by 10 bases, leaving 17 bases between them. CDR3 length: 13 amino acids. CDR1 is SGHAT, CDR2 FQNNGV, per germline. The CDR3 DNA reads TGTGCCAGCAGCCTGAGGGAGGCTTCCGTAGCTTTCTTT. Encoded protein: CASSLREASVAFF.

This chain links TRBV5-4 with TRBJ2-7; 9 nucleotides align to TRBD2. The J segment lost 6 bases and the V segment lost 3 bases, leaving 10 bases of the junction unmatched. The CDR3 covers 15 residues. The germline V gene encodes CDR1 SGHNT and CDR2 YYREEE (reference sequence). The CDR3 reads CASSSLAGGASEQYF. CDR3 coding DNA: TGTGCCAGCAGCTCCCTCGCGGGGGGGGCCTCCGAGCAGTACTTC.

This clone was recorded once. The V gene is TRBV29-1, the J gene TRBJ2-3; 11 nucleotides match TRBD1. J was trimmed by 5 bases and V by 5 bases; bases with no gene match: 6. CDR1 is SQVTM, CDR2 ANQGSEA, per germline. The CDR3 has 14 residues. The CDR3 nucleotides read TGCAGCGTTTCCGGGACAGGGGGTGGAGATACGCAGTATTTT. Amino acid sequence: CSVSGTGGGDTQYF.

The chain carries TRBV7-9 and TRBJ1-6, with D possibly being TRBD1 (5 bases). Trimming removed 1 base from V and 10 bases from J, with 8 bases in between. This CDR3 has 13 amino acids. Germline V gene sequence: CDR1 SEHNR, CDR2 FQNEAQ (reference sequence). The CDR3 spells CASSLEGSSPLHF. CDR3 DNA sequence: TGTGCCAGCAGCTTAGAGGGGAGCTCACCCCTCCACTTT.

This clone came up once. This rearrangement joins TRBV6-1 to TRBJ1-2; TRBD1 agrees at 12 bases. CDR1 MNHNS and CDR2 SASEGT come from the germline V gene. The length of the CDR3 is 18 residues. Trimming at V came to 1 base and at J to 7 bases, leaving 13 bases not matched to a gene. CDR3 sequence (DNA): TGTGCCAGCAGTGAAGAAGGTATTTGGGACAGGGGGCGTTTTGGCTACACCTTC. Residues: CASSEEGIWDRGRFGYTF.

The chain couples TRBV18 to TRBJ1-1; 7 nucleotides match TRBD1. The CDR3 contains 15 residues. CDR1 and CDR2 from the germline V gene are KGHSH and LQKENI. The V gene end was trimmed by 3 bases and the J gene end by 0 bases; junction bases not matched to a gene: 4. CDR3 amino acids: CASSPPTGLNTEAFF. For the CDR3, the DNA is TGTGCCAGCTCACCCCCGACAGGGCTGAACACTGAAGCTTTCTTT.

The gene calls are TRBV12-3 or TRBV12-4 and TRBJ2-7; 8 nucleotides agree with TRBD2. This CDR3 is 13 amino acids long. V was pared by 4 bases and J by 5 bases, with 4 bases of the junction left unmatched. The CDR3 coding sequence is TGTGCCAGCAGTTGGGCGGGAGGCGACGAGCAGTACTTC. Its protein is CASSWAGGDEQYF.

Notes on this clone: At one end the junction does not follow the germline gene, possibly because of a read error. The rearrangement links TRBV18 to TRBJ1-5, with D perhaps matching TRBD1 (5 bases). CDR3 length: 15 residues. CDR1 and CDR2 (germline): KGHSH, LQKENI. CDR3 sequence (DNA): TGTGCCAGCTCACCAATCGGGGACGGCAATCAGTCCCAGCATTTT. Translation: CASSPIGDGNQSQHF.

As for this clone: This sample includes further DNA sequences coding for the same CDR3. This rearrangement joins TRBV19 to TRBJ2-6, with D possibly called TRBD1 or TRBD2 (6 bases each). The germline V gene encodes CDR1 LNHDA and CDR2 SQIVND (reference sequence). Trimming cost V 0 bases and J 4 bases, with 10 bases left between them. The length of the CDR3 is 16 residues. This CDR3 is CASSIDRGPGANVLTF. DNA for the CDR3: TGTGCCAGTAGTATAGATCGGGGGCCCGGGGCCAACGTCCTGACTTTC.